The 19 T cell receptor beta chains in this list originate from one sample, sequenced in a study of T cells in Graves' hyperthyroidism and ophthalmopathy. There were TCR beta CDR3 regions amplified from RNA transcripts. With the HTBI primer set, the TCR CDR3 went through a first round of RT-PCR. TCRdb re-derived calls from the multiplex PCR reads in MiXCR, one entry per CDR3 protein. The sample shows approximately 640,000 distinct CDR3 sequences, about 18% of them seen only once. The sequenced material came from blood. The receptor set was obtained from a middle-aged man with Graves' hyperthyroidism.

Ten or more counts support this clonotype. This chain joins TRBV6-1 and TRBJ2-1, with D perhaps TRBD1 (6 bases). With 6 bases removed from V and 0 bases from J, the gap between germline ends came to 15 bases. CDR3 length equals 16 residues. The V gene's germline CDR1 is MNHNS and CDR2 SASEGT. CDR3 bases: TGTGCCAGCAGCGTACACAGGGATAGCTCCTACAATGAGCAGTTCTTC. Its protein is CASSVHRDSSYNEQFF.

This clonotype was found many times. The chain is built from TRBV7-2 and TRBJ1-6; TRBD1 aligns across 9 bases. Germline V gene lookup returns CDR1 SGHTA and CDR2 FQGNSA. Trimming cost V 4 bases and J 9 bases; bases outside gene matches: 7. The CDR3 is 15 amino acids. The CDR3 sequence: CASSSGQGFSSPLHF. DNA for the CDR3: TGTGCCAGCAGCTCCGGACAGGGGTTTAGTTCACCCCTCCACTTT.

The chain combines TRBV20-1 with TRBJ1-2; unclear D gene. The CDR3 runs to 13 residues. Germline assignment: CDR1 DFQATT and CDR2 SNEGSKA (reference sequence). Trimming stripped 0 bases from V and 4 bases from J, with 9 bases between. This CDR3 reads CSARDRTLYGYTF. The CDR3 DNA follows: TGCAGTGCTAGAGACAGGACCCTCTATGGCTACACCTTC.

This clonotype showed up many times. The V and J genes are TRBV12-3 or TRBV12-4 and TRBJ1-1; weak D call: TRBD1 (5 bases). Trimming cost V 5 bases and J 4 bases, with 17 bases left between them. The CDR3 runs to 15 residues. The CDR3 here is CASSQLGGGGTEAFF. The CDR3 DNA reads TGTGCCAGCAGTCAACTCGGGGGGGGGGGCACTGAAGCTTTCTTT.

This clonotype occurred many times. The rearrangement links TRBV30 to TRBJ1-5; possible D gene TRBD1, 5 bases. Germline V CDR1 and CDR2: GTSNPN, SVGIG (reference sequence). V dropped 7 bases and J dropped 5 bases, with 15 bases sitting between them. This CDR3 has 13 residues. The CDR3 spells CASSRGGYQPQHF. The CDR3 DNA sequence: TGTGCCTCAAGTCGCGGGGGTTATCAGCCCCAGCATTTT. The full variable domain, rest sourced from reference TRBV30 and TRBJ1-5, is SQTIHQWPATLVQPVGSPLSLECTVEGTSNPNLYWYRQAAGRGLQLLFYSVGIGQISSEVPQNLSASRPQDRQFILSSKKLLLSDSGFYLCASSRGGYQPQHFGDGTRLSIL.

This clonotype was detected ten times or more. The chain employs TRBV19 and TRBJ2-1; 11 bases match TRBD2. CDR3 length: 14 amino acids. With 5 bases clipped from V and 9 bases from J, the junction kept 6 bases outside the gene matches. Germline V gene sequence: CDR1 LNHDA, CDR2 SQIVND (reference sequence). CDR3 amino acids: CASSPRTSGREQFF. CDR3 bases: TGTGCCAGTAGTCCCCGGACTAGCGGGCGTGAGCAGTTCTTC.

This clonotype was observed at least ten times. The chain carries TRBV27 and TRBJ2-1; D may be TRBD1 or TRBD2 (6 bases each). The germline V and J ends were trimmed by 3 bases and 10 bases, with 16 bases remaining between them. Germline V gives CDR1 MNHEY, CDR2 SMNVEV (reference sequence). The CDR3 has 14 residues. DNA of the CDR3: TGTGCCAGCAGTTTGGGGGCGGGGAACTACGAGCAGTTCTTC. The encoded protein is CASSLGAGNYEQFF.

The V gene is TRBV4-3, the J gene TRBJ1-2; D is uncertain. CDR1 is LGHNA and CDR2 is YSLEER in the germline V gene. CDR3 length: 16 residues. Trimming left V 1 base short and J 4 bases short, with 16 bases between. CDR3 bases: TGCGCCAGCAGCCAAGCATTCCCGGGTTCGGCCTATGGCTACACCTTC. Translated, it gives CASSQAFPGSAYGYTF.

The V gene is TRBV11-2, the J gene TRBJ1-2; D possibly corresponds to TRBD1 (6 bases). The V end was cut by 7 bases, the J end by 8 bases, with 17 bases between. The germline V gene encodes CDR1 SGHAT and CDR2 FQNNGV. This CDR3 region has 13 residues. Here the CDR3 reads CASNSLGAKGYTF. The CDR3 DNA sequence: TGTGCCAGCAATTCCTTGGGGGCAAAAGGCTACACCTTC.

This clonotype was recorded at least ten times. This chain connects TRBV28 to TRBJ1-5, with 7 nucleotides matching TRBD1. With 6 bases clipped from V and 3 bases from J, the junction kept 5 bases outside the gene matches. CDR1 is MDHEN and CDR2 is SYDVKM in the germline V gene. This CDR3 has 14 amino acids. The CDR3 DNA reads TGTGCCAGCAGACAGGGGATGATCAATCAGCCCCAGCATTTT. Its translation: CASRQGMINQPQHF.

This clonotype was picked up many times. The V and J genes are TRBV6-6 and TRBJ2-3; D might be TRBD2 (6 bases). Per germline, CDR1 MNHNY and CDR2 SVGAGI (reference sequence). With 2 bases removed from V and 10 bases from J, the gap between germline ends came to 13 bases. This CDR3 spans 13 amino acids. The CDR3 reads CASSYVKGGAQYF. CDR3 DNA: TGTGCCAGCAGTTACGTTAAGGGAGGTGCGCAGTATTTT.

This clonotype was found many times. V gene TRBV12-3 or TRBV12-4 combines with J gene TRBJ2-7, with TRBD2 as a possible D gene (5 bases). The CDR3 contains 16 residues. With 2 bases removed from V and 3 bases from J, the gap between germline ends came to 17 bases. Written as DNA, the CDR3 is TGTGCCAGCAGTTTACGCGGGTCCCGAGAAGGCTACGAGCAGTACTTC. As protein: CASSLRGSREGYEQYF.

The rearrangement uses TRBV6-5 and TRBJ2-1; TRBD2 aligns across 8 bases. Germline trimming cut 0 bases from V and 3 bases from J; bases unmatched to any gene: 4. The germline CDR1 and CDR2 sequences are MNHEY and SVGAGI. The CDR3 is 16 residues long. DNA of the CDR3: TGTGCCAGCAGTTACTCTGCACTAGCGGACTACAATGAGCAGTTCTTC. This gives the protein CASSYSALADYNEQFF.

Ten or more counts support this clonotype. The chain employs TRBV7-9 and TRBJ2-3; TRBD1 matches 9 bases. With 3 bases clipped from V and 2 bases from J, the junction kept 9 bases outside the gene matches. Germline CDR1 SEHNR, CDR2 FQNEAQ (reference sequence). This CDR3 contains 17 residues. CDR3 nucleotide sequence: TGTGCCAGCAGCTTCCGACAGGGGGGGGAACCCACAGATACGCAGTATTTT. Protein sequence: CASSFRQGGEPTDTQYF.

The V gene is TRBV7-2, the J gene TRBJ2-5; tentative D call: TRBD2 (6 bases). CDR3 size: 15 residues. From germline, CDR1 is SGHTA and CDR2 FQGNSA. Trimming cost V 2 bases and J 3 bases, with 13 bases left between them. The chain's CDR3 is CASSLLGPGEETQYF. CDR3 bases: TGTGCCAGCAGCTTACTTGGTCCGGGAGAAGAGACCCAGTACTTC.

This clonotype was seen only a few times. The gene calls are TRBV19 and TRBJ1-1, with D tentatively TRBD1 (5 bases). Per germline, CDR1 LNHDA and CDR2 SQIVND (reference sequence). The CDR3 is 15 amino acids. Trimming left V 6 bases short and J 4 bases short, with 18 bases between. The chain's CDR3 is CASSPSLGGGTEAFF. In DNA form, the CDR3 reads TGTGCCAGTAGCCCATCGCTTGGGGGGGGCACTGAAGCTTTCTTT.

This clonotype came up a few times. The chain combines TRBV24-1 with TRBJ2-7; 7 nucleotides agree with TRBD1. The J segment lost 3 bases and the V segment lost 2 bases, leaving 0 bases of the junction unmatched. This CDR3 spans 13 amino acids. In germline, CDR1 is KGHDR, CDR2 SFDVKD. CDR3 region: CATSDYRGYEQYF. The CDR3 coding sequence is TGTGCCACCAGTGATTACAGGGGCTACGAGCAGTACTTC.

The chain uses TRBV6-1 and TRBJ1-5, with TRBD1 matching over 7 bases. This CDR3 contains 13 residues. With 7 bases clipped from V and 4 bases from J, the junction kept 4 bases outside the gene matches. The germline V gene has CDR1 MNHNS and CDR2 SASEGT. CDR3 coding DNA: TGTGCCAGCACACAGGACAGGAATCAGCCCCAGCATTTT. This gives the protein CASTQDRNQPQHF.

This clonotype came up many times. This chain uses TRBV2 with TRBJ2-1; TRBD2 aligns across 11 bases. With V trimmed by 2 bases and J by 14 bases, 8 bases remained unmatched. The CDR3 consists of 14 residues. Per the germline V gene, CDR1 is SNHLY and CDR2 is FYNNEI. The CDR3 loop is CASSESGSGRAKFF. For the CDR3, the DNA is TGTGCCAGCAGTGAAAGCGGTAGCGGGAGGGCAAAGTTCTTC. Full variable domain (outside the CDR3, taken from reference TRBV2 and TRBJ2-1): EPEVTQTPSHQVTQMGQEVILRCVPISNHLYFYWYRQILGQKVEFLVSFYNNEISEKSEIFDDQFSVERPDGSNFTLKIRSTKLEDSAMYFCASSESGSGRAKFFGPGTRLTVL.